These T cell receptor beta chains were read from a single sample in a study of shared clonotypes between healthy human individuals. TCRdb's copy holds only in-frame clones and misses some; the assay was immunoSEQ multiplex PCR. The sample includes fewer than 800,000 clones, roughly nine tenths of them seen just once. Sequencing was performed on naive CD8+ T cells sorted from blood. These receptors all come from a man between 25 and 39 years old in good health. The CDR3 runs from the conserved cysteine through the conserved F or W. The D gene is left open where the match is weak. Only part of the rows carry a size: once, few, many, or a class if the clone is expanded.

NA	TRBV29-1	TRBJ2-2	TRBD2	CSVDLADNTGELFF	TGCAGCGTTGATCTAGCGGACAACACCGGGGAGCTGTTTTTT
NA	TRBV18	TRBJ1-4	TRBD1	CASSLSDRAGEKLFF	TGTGCCAGCTCACTTTCGGACAGGGCTGGAGAAAAACTGTTTTTT
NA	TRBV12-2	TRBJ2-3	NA	CASRFLWADWTDTQYF	TGTGCAAGTCGCTTTCTATGGGCAGATTGGACAGATACGCAGTATTTT
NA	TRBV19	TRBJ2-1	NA	CASSIASIANEQFF	TGTGCCAGTAGTATAGCCTCCATTGCAAATGAGCAGTTCTTC
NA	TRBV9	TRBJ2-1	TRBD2	CASSAEFSGRVNTEQFF	TGTGCCAGCAGCGCTGAATTTAGCGGGAGGGTTAACACTGAGCAGTTCTTC
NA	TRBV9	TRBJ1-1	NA	CASSVARNLNTEAFF	TGTGCCAGCAGCGTAGCTAGGAACCTGAACACTGAAGCTTTCTTT
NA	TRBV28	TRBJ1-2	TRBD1	CASSTRTGSYGYTF	TGTGCCAGCAGTACACGGACAGGATCCTATGGCTACACCTTC
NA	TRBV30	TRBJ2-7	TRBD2	CAWAGTSGISAYEQYF	TGTGCCTGGGCGGGGACTAGCGGGATTTCCGCCTACGAGCAGTACTTC
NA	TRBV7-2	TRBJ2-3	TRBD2	CASILGGRARDTQYF	TGTGCCAGCATCCTAGGCGGGAGGGCTCGGGATACGCAGTATTTT
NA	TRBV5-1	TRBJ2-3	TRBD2	CASTYLGQLAGSGTDTQYF	TGCGCCAGCACCTATCTTGGACAATTAGCGGGTAGTGGCACAGATACGCAGTATTTT
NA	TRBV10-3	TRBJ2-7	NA	CASRSEVMGSYEQYF	TGTGCCAGCCGCTCGGAGGTGATGGGCTCCTACGAGCAGTACTTC
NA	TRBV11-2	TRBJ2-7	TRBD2	CASAPLKGSGRVDEQYF	TGTGCCAGCGCACCCCTTAAGGGTAGCGGGAGGGTCGACGAGCAGTACTTC
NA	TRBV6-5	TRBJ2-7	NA	CASSPYGGPYEQYF	TGTGCCAGCAGTCCCTACGGGGGCCCCTACGAGCAGTACTTC
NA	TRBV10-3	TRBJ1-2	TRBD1	CATSRTGGPMGYTF	TGTGCCACCTCCAGGACAGGGGGGCCGATGGGCTACACCTTC
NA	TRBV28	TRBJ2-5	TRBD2	CASTPWGGREETQYF	TGTGCCAGCACCCCCTGGGGCGGGAGGGAAGAGACCCAGTACTTC
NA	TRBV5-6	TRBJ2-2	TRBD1	CASSIGTEDGELFF	TGTGCCAGCAGCATCGGGACAGAGGACGGGGAGCTGTTTTTT
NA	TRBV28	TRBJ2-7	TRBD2	CASESGTNNPTQEQYF	TGTGCCAGCGAAAGCGGGACTAATAATCCTACGCAGGAGCAGTACTTC
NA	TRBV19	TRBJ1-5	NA	CASSPWTLGGNQPQHF	TGTGCCAGTAGTCCATGGACGTTGGGTGGCAATCAGCCCCAGCATTTT
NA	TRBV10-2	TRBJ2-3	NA	CASGMSGFLDTQYF	TGCGCCAGCGGTATGTCAGGGTTTTTAGATACGCAGTATTTT
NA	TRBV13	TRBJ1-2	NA	CASSYRLRTSGGLYGYTF	TGTGCCAGCAGCTATCGATTACGGACCTCAGGAGGGCTCTATGGCTACACCTTC
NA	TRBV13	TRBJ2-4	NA	CASSPILGQLAKNIQYF	TGTGCCAGCAGCCCAATACTAGGACAATTAGCCAAAAACATTCAGTACTTC
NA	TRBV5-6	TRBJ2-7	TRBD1	CASNPPADRTYEQYF	TGTGCCAGCAACCCACCAGCGGACAGGACCTACGAGCAGTACTTC
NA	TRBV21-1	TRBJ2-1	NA	CATGIFISGRASNEQFF	TGTGCCACGGGGATTTTTATAAGCGGGAGGGCCAGTAATGAGCAGTTCTTC
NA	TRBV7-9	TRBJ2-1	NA	CASSDGVRSYNEQFF	TGTGCCAGCAGCGATGGGGTACGCTCCTACAATGAGCAGTTCTTC
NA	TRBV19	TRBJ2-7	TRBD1	CASSRTGPTYEQYF	TGTGCCAGTAGTAGGACAGGTCCCACCTACGAGCAGTACTTC
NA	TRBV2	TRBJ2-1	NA	CASNGAIYNEQFF	TGTGCCAGCAACGGGGCCATTTACAATGAGCAGTTCTTC
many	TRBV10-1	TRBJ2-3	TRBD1	CASSATGVADTQYF	TGCGCCAGCAGTGCGACAGGGGTAGCGGATACGCAGTATTTT
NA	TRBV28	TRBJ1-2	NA	CASSLGLGYLGNYGYTF	TGTGCCAGCAGTTTAGGGCTCGGCTACTTGGGTAACTATGGCTACACCTTC
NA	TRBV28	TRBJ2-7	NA	CASSLDRGTYEQYF	TGTGCCAGCAGTTTGGACCGGGGGACCTACGAGCAGTACTTC
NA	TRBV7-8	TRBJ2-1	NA	CASDPLGGLSSYNEQFF	TGTGCCAGCGACCCATTGGGCGGGCTTAGCTCCTACAATGAGCAGTTCTTC
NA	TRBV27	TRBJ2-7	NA	CASSLGPEGYEQYF	TGTGCCAGCAGTTTAGGACCGGAGGGCTACGAGCAGTACTTC
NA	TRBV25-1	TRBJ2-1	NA	CASQPYMGAHNEQFF	TGTGCCAGCCAACCTTACATGGGCGCCCACAATGAGCAGTTCTTC
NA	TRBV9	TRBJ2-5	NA	CASSLEVGRVGETQYF	TGTGCCAGCAGCTTAGAGGTGGGACGGGTAGGGGAGACCCAGTACTTC
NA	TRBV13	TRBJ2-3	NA	CASSLIHGRSTDTQYF	TGTGCCAGCAGCTTGATCCACGGGAGAAGCACAGATACGCAGTATTTT
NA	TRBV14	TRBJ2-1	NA	CASSPIRELGHHEQFF	TGTGCCAGCAGTCCAATCCGGGAGCTAGGCCACCATGAGCAGTTCTTC
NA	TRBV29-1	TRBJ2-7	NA	CSVSPSGLEQYF	TGCAGCGTTTCCCCATCGGGTCTCGAGCAGTACTTC
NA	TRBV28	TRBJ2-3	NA	CASRDTGSTSTDTQYF	TGTGCCAGCAGAGATACCGGGAGTACCAGCACAGATACGCAGTATTTT
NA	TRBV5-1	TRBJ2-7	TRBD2	CASSTGLAGVTTYEQYF	TGCGCCAGCAGCACGGGACTAGCGGGAGTTACTACCTACGAGCAGTACTTC
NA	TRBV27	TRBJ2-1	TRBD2	CASRTGTSGRSYNEQFF	TGTGCCAGCAGAACCGGGACTAGCGGGAGGTCCTACAATGAGCAGTTCTTC
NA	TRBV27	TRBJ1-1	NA	CASSLSARTEAFF	TGTGCCAGCAGTTTATCGGCAAGAACTGAAGCTTTCTTT
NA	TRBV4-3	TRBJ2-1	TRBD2	CASSQDGLAGGDEQFF	TGCGCCAGCAGCCAAGATGGGCTAGCGGGAGGGGATGAGCAGTTCTTC
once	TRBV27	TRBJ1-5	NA	CASSSRQTRARAQPQHF	TGTGCCAGCAGTTCACGACAAACCCGAGCCAGGGCTCAGCCCCAGCATTTT
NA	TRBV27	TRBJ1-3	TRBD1	CASSLTGDGNTIYF	TGTGCCAGCAGTTTAACAGGGGATGGAAACACCATATATTTT
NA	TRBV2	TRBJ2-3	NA	CASSEVRLGDTQYF	TGTGCCAGCAGTGAGGTCAGGTTGGGAGATACGCAGTATTTT
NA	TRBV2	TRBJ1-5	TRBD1	CASSEAKTGGASNQPQHF	TGTGCCAGCAGTGAAGCCAAAACAGGGGGCGCGAGCAATCAGCCCCAGCATTTT
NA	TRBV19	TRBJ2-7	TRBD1	CASKQGAAYYEQYF	TGTGCCAGTAAACAGGGGGCCGCTTATTATGAGCAGTACTTC
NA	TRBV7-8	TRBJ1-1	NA	CASSLLRGEAFF	TGTGCCAGCAGCTTACTCCGGGGGGAAGCTTTCTTT
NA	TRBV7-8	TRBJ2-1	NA	CASSLEDSGTYNEQFF	TGTGCCAGCAGCTTGGAGGACAGCGGGACGTACAATGAGCAGTTCTTC
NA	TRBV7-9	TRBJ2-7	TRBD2	CASSPTPPSGNTPYEQYF	TGTGCCAGCAGCCCTACGCCCCCTAGCGGAAATACCCCCTACGAGCAGTACTTC
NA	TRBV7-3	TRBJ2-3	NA	CASSLTGMSTDTQYF	TGTGCCAGCAGCCTTACGGGAATGAGCACAGATACGCAGTATTTT
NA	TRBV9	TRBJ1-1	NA	CASSALRQRNTEAFF	TGTGCCAGCAGCGCGCTAAGACAGCGGAACACTGAAGCTTTCTTT
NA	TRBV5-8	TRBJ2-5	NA	CASSSMGRLRGETQYF	TGTGCCAGCAGCTCGATGGGCCGTCTACGCGGGGAGACCCAGTACTTC
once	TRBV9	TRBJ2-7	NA	CASSGGRDVDEQYF	TGTGCCAGTTCCGGAGGGCGGGATGTTGACGAGCAGTACTTC
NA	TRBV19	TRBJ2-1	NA	CASSIRLPPASDEQFF	TGTGCCAGTAGTATACGGCTACCCCCCGCGTCGGATGAGCAGTTCTTC
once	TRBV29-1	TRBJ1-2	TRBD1	CSVEDRQGGIYGYTF	TGCAGCGTTGAAGATCGGCAGGGGGGCATCTATGGCTACACCTTC